One sample yielded the 26 T cell receptor beta chains listed below, sequenced in a study of blood T cell repertoires in COVID-19. Clones were sequenced by immunoSEQ multiplex PCR, and TCRdb holds only the in-frame ones, with some missing. Of about 200,000 clones detected, roughly 86% appear once; the ten largest clones hold around 1.5%. Input material: peripheral blood. The receptors here all came from a young man with active or convalescent COVID-19.

The chain combines TRBV6-2 or TRBV6-3 with TRBJ2-1, with D unclear. The CDR3 covers 12 residues. Between the trimmed V and J ends, which lost 6 bases and 8 bases, there was a span of 11 bases. From germline, CDR1 is MNHEY and CDR2 SVGEGT. The CDR3 sequence is CASSRLSYEQFF. The CDR3 DNA reads as TGTGCCAGCAGCAGGCTTAGCTATGAGCAGTTCTTC.

This chain joins TRBV19 and TRBJ2-2; 7 nucleotides match TRBD2. The CDR3 contains 17 residues. Germline lookup yields CDR1 LNHDA and CDR2 SQIVND (reference sequence). The ends lost 6 bases at V and 0 bases at J; junction bases unmatched: 10. CDR3 sequence: CASRSPSGYTNTGELFF. CDR3 DNA sequence: TGTGCCAGTAGATCGCCTAGCGGTTATACGAACACCGGGGAGCTGTTTTTT.

CDR3 amino acids: CASSLAFRQGDTEAFF. The CDR3, as DNA: TGTGCCAGCAGCTTAGCTTTCCGACAGGGAGACACTGAAGCTTTCTTT. V is TRBV11-2 and J is TRBJ1-1, with 7 positions matching TRBD1. Germline CDR1 and CDR2: SGHAT and FQNNGV. With 1 base clipped from V and 3 bases from J, the junction kept 8 bases outside the gene matches. There are 16 residues in the CDR3.

There are many counts of this clone. The V call is TRBV29-1, the J call TRBJ1-3, with TRBD1 matching over 7 bases. V was pared by 7 bases and J by 0 bases, with 6 bases of the junction left unmatched. Germline V CDR1 and CDR2: SQVTM, ANQGSEA. The CDR3 totals 14 residues. The CDR3 here is CSAADRSSGNTIYF. In DNA, the CDR3 is TGCAGCGCCGCGGACAGGAGCTCTGGAAACACCATATATTTT. The variable domain in full, with the rest retrieved from reference TRBV29-1 and TRBJ1-3, is SAVISQKPSRDICQRGTSLTIQCQVDSQVTMMFWYRQQPGQSLTLIATANQGSEATYESGFVIDKFPISRPNLTFSTLTVSNMSPEDSSIYLCSAADRSSGNTIYFGEGSWLTVV.

The CDR3 here is CASSLGGSENTEAFF. The DNA for the CDR3 is TGTGCCAGCAGCTTAGGTGGCAGTGAGAACACTGAAGCTTTCTTT. J is TRBJ1-1 and V is TRBV7-6; no clear D. Between the trimmed V and J ends, which lost 1 base and 1 base, there was a span of 10 bases. In germline, CDR1 is SGHVS, CDR2 FNYEAQ. CDR3 length: 15 residues.

The chain couples TRBV3-1 (or the pseudogene TRBV3-2) to TRBJ2-1, with 7 bases that match TRBD1. Germline loops: CDR1 LGHDT, CDR2 YNNKEL (reference sequence). Trimming cost V 3 bases and J 13 bases; bases outside gene matches: 9. This CDR3 comprises 13 residues. For the CDR3, the DNA is TGTGCCAGCAGCCAGACCCGGGACAGTATTCAGTTCTTC. It is translated as CASSQTRDSIQFF.

The chain links TRBV5-1 to TRBJ1-6; D unresolved. V dropped 0 bases and J dropped 9 bases, with 16 bases sitting between them. CDR3 size: 16 residues. Germline lookup yields CDR1 SGHRS and CDR2 YFSETQ. Here the CDR3 DNA reads TGCGCCAGCAGCTTGGGGTACGAGGGAAGAGGTTCACCCCTCCACTTT. Its translation is CASSLGYEGRGSPLHF.

The chain recombines TRBV5-1 with TRBJ2-3; 7 bases are a match to TRBD1. The germline gives CDR1 SGHRS, CDR2 YFSETQ. The ends lost 4 bases at V and 0 bases at J; junction bases unmatched: 8. This CDR3 region has 16 residues. The CDR3 protein is CASSNIDRDSTDTQYF. CDR3 bases: TGCGCCAGCAGCAATATCGACAGGGACAGCACAGATACGCAGTATTTT.

The chain links TRBV19 to TRBJ1-2; D not resolved. V lost 3 bases and J lost 1, with 6 bases in between. The CDR3 is made up of 13 amino acids. The germline V gene has CDR1 LNHDA and CDR2 SQIVND (reference sequence). CDR3 amino acids: CASSIRVNYGYTF. The CDR3 nucleotides are TGTGCCAGTAGTATTCGGGTTAACTATGGCTACACCTTC.

This sequence joins TRBV6-5 and TRBJ1-1; unclear D gene. Looked up from germline, CDR1 is MNHEY and CDR2 is SVGAGI. The CDR3 is 15 residues long. The V gene lost 2 bases and the J gene lost 1 base, with 11 bases spanning the gap. CDR3 DNA: TGTGCCAGCAGTTACGGATCCCGGGGGAACACTGAAGCTTTCTTT. This codes for CASSYGSRGNTEAFF.

The chain recombines TRBV6-4 with TRBJ2-3; D unresolved. CDR3 size: 15 residues. Trimming left V 3 bases short and J 3 bases short, with 13 bases between. The germline gives CDR1 MRHNA, CDR2 SNTAGT. The CDR3 spells CASSEQSSLTDTQYF. CDR3 coding DNA: TGTGCCAGCAGTGAACAGTCCTCCTTAACAGATACGCAGTATTTT.

The V gene is TRBV12-3 or TRBV12-4, the J gene TRBJ2-1; 8 bases are a match to TRBD2. This CDR3 spans 11 amino acids. V gave up 8 bases and J gave up 8 bases; unmatched junction bases: 2. The CDR3 nucleotides read TGTGCCAGCCAGACTAGCGATGAGCAGTTCTTC. Its translation is CASQTSDEQFF.

This sequence joins TRBV11-3 and TRBJ2-1, with D possibly being TRBD1 (5 bases). The germline V and J ends were trimmed by 1 base and 6 bases, with 10 bases remaining between them. The germline gives CDR1 SGHNT, CDR2 YENEEA. CDR3 size: 14 residues. CDR3 sequence: CASSLGGALNEQFF. The DNA of the CDR3 is TGTGCCAGCAGCTTAGGGGGCGCACTCAATGAGCAGTTCTTC.

V and J are TRBV5-4 and TRBJ2-7; D remains ambiguous. Trimming cost V 1 base and J 0 bases, with 8 bases left between them. CDR3 length: 14 amino acids. Germline V CDR1 and CDR2: SGHNT, YYREEE (reference sequence). Here the CDR3 DNA reads TGTGCCAGCAGCTTGCGCGAGAGCTCCTACGAGCAGTACTTC. It is translated as CASSLRESSYEQYF.

J is TRBJ2-1 and V is TRBV7-3; D might be TRBD1 (6 bases). V gave up 4 bases and J gave up 0 bases, with 25 bases separating them. Germline CDR1 reads SGHTA; CDR2 reads FQGTGA. This CDR3 region has 20 residues. The CDR3 region is CASSSDKGGFGRGSYNEQFF. In nucleotides, the CDR3 is TGTGCCAGCAGCTCCGACAAAGGGGGATTTGGGCGCGGCTCCTACAATGAGCAGTTCTTC.

The CDR3 loop is CASSYWTGRAMGTEAFF. The DNA of the CDR3 is TGTGCCAGCAGTTACTGGACAGGGAGGGCCATGGGCACTGAAGCTTTCTTT. The chain uses TRBV6-2 or TRBV6-3 and TRBJ1-1, with 8 bases lining up with TRBD1. The J segment lost 4 bases and the V segment lost 1 base, leaving 11 bases of the junction unmatched. The CDR3 consists of 17 residues. The germline CDR1 and CDR2 sequences are MNHEY and SVGEGT.

The CDR3 is CASSLTGSYNEQFF. CDR3 coding DNA: TGTGCCAGCAGCCTGACGGGCTCCTACAATGAGCAGTTCTTC. This rearrangement joins TRBV5-4 to TRBJ2-1, with D hard to call. CDR3 length: 14 amino acids. V was pared by 4 bases and J by 0 bases, with 8 bases between. CDR1 is SGHNT and CDR2 is YYREEE in the germline V gene (reference sequence).

The chain employs TRBV6-5 and TRBJ1-2, with D maybe TRBD1 (5 bases). The germline CDR1 and CDR2 sequences are MNHEY and SVGAGI. V was trimmed by 7 bases and J by 8 bases, leaving 17 bases between them. The CDR3 sequence is 13 residues long. CDR3 sequence: CASIKGADQGYTF. As DNA, the CDR3 is TGTGCCAGCATCAAAGGGGCAGATCAAGGCTACACCTTC.

The J gene is TRBJ2-7, the V gene TRBV5-1; perhaps TRBD1 as D (5 bases). Germline CDR1 SGHRS, CDR2 YFSETQ. The length of the CDR3 is 15 residues. The V end lost 0 bases, the J end lost 2 bases, and 12 bases lay between the germline ends. The CDR3 DNA reads TGCGCCAGCAGCTTGGGATCGGACATTACCTACGAGCAGTACTTC. Its translation: CASSLGSDITYEQYF.

The chain carries TRBV11-2 and TRBJ2-7, with D possibly matching TRBD2 (7 bases). V was clipped by 1 base and J by 1 base, with 14 bases between them. Per the germline V gene, CDR1 is SGHAT and CDR2 is FQNNGV. This CDR3 is 16 amino acids long. The CDR3 DNA is TGTGCCAGCAGCTTAGTCTGGACAGCGGGATCCTACGAGCAGTACTTC. It translates to CASSLVWTAGSYEQYF.

This chain links TRBV3-1 (or the pseudogene TRBV3-2) with TRBJ2-5; D is ambiguous. Germline lookup yields CDR1 LGHDT and CDR2 YNNKEL (reference sequence). V dropped 8 bases and J dropped 1 base, with 11 bases sitting between them. The CDR3 has 13 residues. In DNA form, the CDR3 reads TGTGCCAGCCGGGTGCTAGGCCAAGAGACCCAGTACTTC. Its protein is CASRVLGQETQYF.

This chain's CDR3 is CASSYSSSYEQYF. The CDR3 bases are TGTGCCAGCAGCTACTCGAGCTCCTACGAGCAGTACTTC. The V call is TRBV7-6, the J call TRBJ2-7; no firm D call. The germline V gene encodes CDR1 SGHVS and CDR2 FNYEAQ. Between the trimmed V and J ends, which lost 4 bases and 0 bases, there was a span of 7 bases. This CDR3 comprises 13 residues.

The V call is TRBV9, the J call TRBJ1-1, with 9 bases identical to TRBD1. Germline trimming cut 0 bases from V and 1 base from J; bases unmatched to any gene: 7. The CDR3 runs 17 residues. In germline, CDR1 is SGDLS, CDR2 YYNGEE. CDR3 coding DNA: TGTGCCAGCAGCGTAGATCCGGACAGGGGACCGAACACTGAAGCTTTCTTT. It yields the protein CASSVDPDRGPNTEAFF. The full variable domain, completed using reference TRBV9 and TRBJ1-1, is DSGVTQTPKHLITATGQRVTLRCSPRSGDLSVYWYQQSLDQGLQFLIQYYNGEERAKGNILERFSAQQFPDLHSELNLSSLELGDSALYFCASSVDPDRGPNTEAFFGQGTRLTVV.

This chain uses TRBV2 with TRBJ2-2; 9 nucleotides match TRBD2. This CDR3 is 16 amino acids long. CDR1 is SNHLY and CDR2 is FYNNEI in the germline V gene. J was trimmed by 4 bases and V by 6 bases; bases with no gene match: 9. CDR3 protein: CASSEISGSGTGELFF. For the CDR3, the DNA is TGTGCCAGCAGCGAGATTAGCGGGAGTGGCACCGGGGAGCTGTTTTTT.

The chain employs TRBV6-1 and TRBJ1-4, with 9 positions matching TRBD1. Trimming at V came to 3 bases and at J to 5 bases, leaving 4 bases not matched to a gene. Per germline, CDR1 MNHNS and CDR2 SASEGT. CDR3 length: 15 amino acids. The CDR3 protein is CASSDIQGANEKLFF. CDR3 bases: TGTGCCAGCAGTGATATACAGGGGGCGAATGAAAAACTGTTTTTT.

This chain connects TRBV2 to TRBJ2-6; the match to TRBD2 covers 7 bases. Germline CDR1 reads SNHLY; CDR2 reads FYNNEI. This CDR3 region has 17 residues. Trimming took 8 bases from V and 0 from J; bases not matched to a gene: 10. The CDR3 bases are TGTGCCAGCGAACAACTAGCGTTATTCTCTGGGGCCAACGTCCTGACTTTC. Protein sequence: CASEQLALFSGANVLTF. Together with reference TRBV2 and TRBJ2-6, the CDR3 gives the full variable domain: EPEVTQTPSHQVTQMGQEVILRCVPISNHLYFYWYRQILGQKVEFLVSFYNNEISEKSEIFDDQFSVERPDGSNFTLKIRSTKLEDSAMYFCASEQLALFSGANVLTFGAGSRLTVL.